This T cell receptor beta chain comes out of a study of T cells after yellow fever vaccination. Study in general: It was SMART-Seq v4 Ultra Low Input that prepared the fractions with low cell numbers.

Study-wide points: Few clonotypes appeared in both CD4 and CD8 compartments. Weaker overall, the secondary response nonetheless peaked faster (day 5 versus 15).

Concerning this clonotype: Its antigen remains unknown.

TCRdb ran MiXCR on the 5' RACE reads and lists one entry per CDR3 protein. The sample carries 240,000 or so distinct CDR3 sequences, roughly 7.2% recorded once. Sequences were derived from CD4+ T cells sorted from PBMCs, sampled 15 days after the yellow fever booster vaccination. The sequence derives from a man aged 25-45 years who received the YFV17D yellow fever vaccine.

The CDR3 coding sequence is TGTGCCAGCAGCACAGGGACAGGCGACGATAGCAATCAGCCCCAGCATTTT. The encoded protein is CASSTGTGDDSNQPQHF. V is TRBV12-3 or TRBV12-4 and J is TRBJ1-5, with TRBD1 matching 8 bases. V lost 6 bases and J lost 0; bases outside the gene matches: 10. The CDR3 contains 17 residues.